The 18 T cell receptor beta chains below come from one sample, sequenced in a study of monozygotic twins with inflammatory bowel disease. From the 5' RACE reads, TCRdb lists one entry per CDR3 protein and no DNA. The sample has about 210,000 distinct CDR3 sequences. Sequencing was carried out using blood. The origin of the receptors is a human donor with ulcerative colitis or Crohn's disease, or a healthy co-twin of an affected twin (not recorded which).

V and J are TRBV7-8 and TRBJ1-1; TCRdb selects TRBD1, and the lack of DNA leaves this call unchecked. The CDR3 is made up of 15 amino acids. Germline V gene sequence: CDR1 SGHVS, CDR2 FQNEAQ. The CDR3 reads CASSSGTVMNTEAFF. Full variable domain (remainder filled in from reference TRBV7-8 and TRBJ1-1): GAGVSQSPRYKVAKRGQDVALRCDPISGHVSLFWYQQALGQGPEFLTYFQNEAQLDKSGLPSDRFFAERPEGSVSTLKIQRTQQEDSAVYLCASSSGTVMNTEAFFGQGTRLTVV.

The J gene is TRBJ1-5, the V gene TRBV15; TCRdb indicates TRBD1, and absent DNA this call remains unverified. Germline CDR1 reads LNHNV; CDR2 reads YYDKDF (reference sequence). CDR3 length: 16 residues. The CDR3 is CATSRAIGTENQPQHF.

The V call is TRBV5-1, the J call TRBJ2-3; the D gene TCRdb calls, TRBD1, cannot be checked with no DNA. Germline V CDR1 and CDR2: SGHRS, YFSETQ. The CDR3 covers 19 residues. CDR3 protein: CASQGSLLGHFPLTDTQYF.

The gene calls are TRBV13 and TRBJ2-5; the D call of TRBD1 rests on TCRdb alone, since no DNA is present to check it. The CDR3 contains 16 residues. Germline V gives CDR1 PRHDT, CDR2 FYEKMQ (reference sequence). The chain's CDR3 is CASSLDQGDRQETQYF.

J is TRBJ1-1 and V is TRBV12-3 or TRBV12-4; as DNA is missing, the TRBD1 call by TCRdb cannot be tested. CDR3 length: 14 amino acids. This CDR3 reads CASSLQGKGTEAFF.

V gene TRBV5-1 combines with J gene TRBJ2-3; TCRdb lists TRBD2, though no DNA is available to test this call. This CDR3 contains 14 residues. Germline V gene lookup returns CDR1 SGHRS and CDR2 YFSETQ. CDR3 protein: CASSRGTATDTQYF.

CDR3 sequence: CASIPVGGFEQFF. The rearrangement links TRBV11-2 to TRBJ2-1; TCRdb proposes TRBD1, but this gene call is untestable without DNA. Looked up from germline, CDR1 is SGHAT and CDR2 is FQNNGV. CDR3 size: 13 residues.

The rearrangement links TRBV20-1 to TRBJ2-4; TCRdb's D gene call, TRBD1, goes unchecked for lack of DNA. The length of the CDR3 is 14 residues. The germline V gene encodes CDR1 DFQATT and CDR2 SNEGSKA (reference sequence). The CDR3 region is CSAGQMFPKNIQYF.

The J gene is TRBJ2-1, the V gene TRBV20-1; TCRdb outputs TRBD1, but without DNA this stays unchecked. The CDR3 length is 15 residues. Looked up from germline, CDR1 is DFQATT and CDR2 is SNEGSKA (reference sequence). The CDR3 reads CSATDTSGGIYEQFF.

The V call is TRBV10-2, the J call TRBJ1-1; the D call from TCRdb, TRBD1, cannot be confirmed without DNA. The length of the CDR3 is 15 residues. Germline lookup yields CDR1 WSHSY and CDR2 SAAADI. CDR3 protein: CASSVFGGRITEAFF.

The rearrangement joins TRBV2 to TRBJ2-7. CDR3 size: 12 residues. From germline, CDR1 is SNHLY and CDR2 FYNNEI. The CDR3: CASMDLTYEQYF.

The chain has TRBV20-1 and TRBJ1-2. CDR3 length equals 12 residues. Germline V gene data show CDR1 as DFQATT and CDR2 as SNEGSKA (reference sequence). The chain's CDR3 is CSAPIGVYGYTF.

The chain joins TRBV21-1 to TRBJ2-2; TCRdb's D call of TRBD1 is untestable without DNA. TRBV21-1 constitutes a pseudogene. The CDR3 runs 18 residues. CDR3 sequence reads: CASSKSPQTVANTGELFF.

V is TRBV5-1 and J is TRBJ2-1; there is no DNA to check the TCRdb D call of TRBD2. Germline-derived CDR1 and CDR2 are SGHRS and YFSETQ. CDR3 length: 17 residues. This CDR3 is CASSLIVAGGNYNEQFF.

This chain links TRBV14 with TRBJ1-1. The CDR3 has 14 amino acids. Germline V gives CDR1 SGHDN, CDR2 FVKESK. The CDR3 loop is CASSQDPMAPEAFF.

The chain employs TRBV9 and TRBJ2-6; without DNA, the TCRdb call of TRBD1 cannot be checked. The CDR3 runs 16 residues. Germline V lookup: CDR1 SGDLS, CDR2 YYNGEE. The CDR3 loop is CASSVLAGRRANVLTF.

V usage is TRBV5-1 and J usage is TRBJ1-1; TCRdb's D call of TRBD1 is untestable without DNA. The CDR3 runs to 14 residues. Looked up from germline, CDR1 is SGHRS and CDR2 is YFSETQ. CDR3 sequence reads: CASSTGQLNTEAFF. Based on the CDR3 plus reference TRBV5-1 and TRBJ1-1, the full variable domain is KAGVTQTPRYLIKTRGQQVTLSCSPISGHRSVSWYQQTPGQGLQFLFEYFSETQRNKGNFPGRFSGRQFSNSRSEMNVSTLELGDSALYLCASSTGQLNTEAFFGQGTRLTVV.

The CDR3 spells CASSPFGINYGYTF. V usage is TRBV27 and J usage is TRBJ1-2; TCRdb returns TRBD1, unconfirmable since there is no DNA. The CDR3 consists of 14 residues. Germline lookup yields CDR1 MNHEY and CDR2 SMNVEV (reference sequence).